Each of the 18 T cell receptor beta chains below was sequenced from the same sample in a study of somatic mutations in cytotoxic T cells in rheumatoid arthritis. Profiled with immunoSEQ multiplex PCR; TCRdb holds only in-frame clones, not every one. The data hold about 17,000 clones, with around 80% observed a single time. Sequencing was carried out using CD8+ T cells sorted from blood. Receptors were obtained from an adult with rheumatoid arthritis.

The chain joins TRBV5-4 to TRBJ2-7; D possibly corresponds to TRBD2 (6 bases). This CDR3 is 14 amino acids long. Germline CDR1 and CDR2: SGHNT and YYREEE (reference sequence). V lost 0 bases to trimming and J lost 4 bases, with 11 bases between them. The CDR3 is CASSLAGRGYEQYF. CDR3 sequence (DNA): TGTGCCAGCAGCTTGGCCGGCCGGGGGTACGAGCAGTACTTC.

The chain couples TRBV4-3 to TRBJ1-5, with 7 bases aligning to TRBD1. The CDR3 extends over 15 amino acids. Germline V gene sequence: CDR1 LGHNA, CDR2 YSLEER. V shed 0 bases, J shed 6 bases, and the junction held 5 bases outside the gene matches. The CDR3 protein is CASSQDRGIGQPQHF. Written as DNA, the CDR3 is TGCGCCAGCAGCCAAGACAGGGGGATTGGTCAGCCCCAGCATTTT.

The gene calls are TRBV2 and TRBJ1-1, with D maybe TRBD1 (5 bases). Germline-derived CDR1 and CDR2 are SNHLY and FYNNEI. The CDR3 sequence is 12 residues long. Trimming removed 6 bases at V and 4 bases at J, with 9 bases between. The CDR3 region is CASRAGITEAFF. CDR3 sequence (DNA): TGTGCCAGCAGGGCAGGGATCACTGAAGCTTTCTTT.

The chain has TRBV27 and TRBJ1-1; perhaps TRBD1 as D (5 bases). The germline CDR1 and CDR2 sequences are MNHEY and SMNVEV (reference sequence). V shed 2 bases and J shed 1 base, with 11 bases lying between them. The CDR3 extends over 15 amino acids. CDR3 sequence: CASSLTRVRNTEAFF. CDR3 nucleotides: TGTGCCAGCAGTTTAACCAGGGTACGGAACACTGAAGCTTTCTTT.

The V gene is TRBV5-4, the J gene TRBJ1-2; 7 bases line up with TRBD1. The CDR3 contains 16 residues. Germline V CDR1 and CDR2: SGHNT, YYREEE (reference sequence). V was pared by 4 bases and J by 4 bases, with 13 bases of the junction left unmatched. CDR3 in DNA: TGTGCCAGCAGCAGCAACTCGGGACAGTTTTTCTATGGCTACACCTTC. Translated: CASSSNSGQFFYGYTF. Full variable domain (missing parts from reference TRBV5-4 and TRBJ1-2): ETGVTQSPTHLIKTRGQQVTLRCSSQSGHNTVSWYQQALGQGPQFIFQYYREEENGRGNFPPRFSGLQFPNYSSELNVNALELDDSALYLCASSSNSGQFFYGYTFGSGTRLTVV.

This chain connects TRBV7-6 to TRBJ2-2; possibly TRBD2 for D (6 bases). The V gene's germline CDR1 is SGHVS and CDR2 FNYEAQ. The V end was cut by 5 bases, the J end by 6 bases, with 16 bases between. The CDR3 runs 15 residues. The DNA of the CDR3 is TGTGCCAGCAGCATACCCCGGGACTTAGCCGGGGAGCTGTTTTTT. It specifies CASSIPRDLAGELFF.

This chain connects TRBV10-1 to TRBJ2-5; no firm D call. The CDR3 runs 14 residues. Trimming stripped 5 bases from V and 2 bases from J, with 12 bases between. Germline loops: CDR1 WNHNN, CDR2 SYGVQD (reference sequence). The CDR3 sequence: CASSRDLIQETQYF. As DNA, the CDR3 is TGCGCCAGCAGTCGAGACTTGATACAAGAGACCCAGTACTTC.

In regard to this clone: One junction end disagrees with the germline gene, perhaps due to a read error. This chain joins TRBV5-1 and TRBJ2-4, with D possibly TRBD2 on 6 matching bases. The length of the CDR3 is 13 residues. Germline-derived CDR1 and CDR2 are SGHRS and YFSETQ. The DNA of the CDR3 is TGCGCCAGCAGCTTGGTCCCGGAGGGGTTTCCTCACTTC. It is translated as CASSLVPEGFPHF. Drawing the rest from reference TRBV5-1 and TRBJ2-4, the complete variable domain is KAGVTQTPRYLIKTRGQQVTLSCSPISGHRSVSWYQQTPGQGLQFLFEYFSETQRNKGNFPGRFSGRQFSNSRSEMNVSTLELGDSALYLCASSLVPEGFPHFGAGTRLSVL.

The chain uses TRBV12-5 and TRBJ2-1; D remains ambiguous. V lost 2 bases and J lost 4, with 3 bases in between. From germline, CDR1 is LGHNT and CDR2 FRNRAP. There are 12 residues in the CDR3. The DNA for the CDR3 is TGTGCTAGTGGTTTGACTTACAATGAGCAGTTCTTC. This translates into CASGLTYNEQFF.

Only one count was recorded for this clone. V gene TRBV5-6 combines with J gene TRBJ2-7, with no clear D. Germline V CDR1 and CDR2: SGHDT, YYEEEE. CDR3 length: 11 residues. V shed 0 bases and J shed 6 bases, with 4 bases lying between them. CDR3: CASSLAVEQYF. In DNA form, the CDR3 reads TGTGCCAGCAGCTTGGCCGTCGAGCAGTACTTC.

This clone turned up a few times. The chain uses TRBV11-2 and TRBJ2-5; 10 bases align to TRBD1. This CDR3 is built from 17 residues. CDR1 and CDR2 from the germline V gene are SGHAT and FQNNGV. The V and J ends lost 1 base and 5 bases, in that order; junction bases with no gene match: 10. The CDR3 is CASSLVGGQGVGETQYF. Here the CDR3 DNA reads TGTGCCAGCAGCTTAGTGGGAGGACAGGGGGTGGGGGAGACCCAGTACTTC.

The V call is TRBV19, the J call TRBJ2-7; D uncertain. The CDR3 contains 15 residues. Germline assignment: CDR1 LNHDA and CDR2 SQIVND (reference sequence). Trimming removed 1 base at V and 4 bases at J, with 14 bases between. This CDR3 reads CASSIGDLRDYEQYF. The CDR3, as DNA: TGTGCCAGTAGTATAGGTGACTTAAGAGATTACGAGCAGTACTTC.

The V call is TRBV29-1, the J call TRBJ2-5; D is unresolved. Germline CDR1 is SQVTM and CDR2 is ANQGSEA. Between the trimmed V and J ends, which lost 6 bases and 2 bases, there was a span of 16 bases. The CDR3 is 14 amino acids. CDR3 sequence (DNA): TGCAGCGTCATCCCCCCCCGGATGCAAGAGACCCAGTACTTC. This encodes CSVIPPRMQETQYF.

The gene calls are TRBV6-6 and TRBJ2-7; a weak D match, TRBD1 (6 bases). The CDR3 is 13 residues long. The V end lost 6 bases, the J end lost 0 bases, and 9 bases lay between the germline ends. CDR1 is MNHNY and CDR2 is SVGAGI in the germline V gene (reference sequence). The CDR3 DNA reads TGTGCCAGCAGCATACAGGGCTCCTACGAGCAGTACTTC. As protein: CASSIQGSYEQYF.

V usage is TRBV6-5 and J usage is TRBJ2-7; a weak D match, TRBD1 (5 bases). Germline CDR1 MNHEY, CDR2 SVGAGI. Trimming took 7 bases from V and 2 from J, leaving 12 bases between them. The CDR3 is 13 residues long. The CDR3 loop is CASTQGVTYEQYF. Written as DNA, the CDR3 is TGTGCCAGCACTCAGGGTGTAACCTACGAGCAGTACTTC.

CDR3 bases: TGTGCCAGCAGCTTAGCCCTCCAGGGTTCCTACGAGCAGTACTTC. It yields the protein CASSLALQGSYEQYF. The gene calls are TRBV11-2 and TRBJ2-7; perhaps TRBD1 as D (5 bases). CDR3 size: 15 residues. V was clipped by 1 base and J by 1 base, with 11 bases between them. CDR1 is SGHAT, CDR2 FQNNGV, per germline.

This chain joins TRBV27 and TRBJ1-2; D gene ambiguous. The CDR3 has 14 residues. The germline gives CDR1 MNHEY, CDR2 SMNVEV (reference sequence). V was shortened by 0 bases and J by 3 bases, with 8 bases between the two germline ends. Here the CDR3 DNA reads TGTGCCAGCAGTTTATCGGGAGGGTACTATGGCTACACCTTC. Protein product: CASSLSGGYYGYTF.

The chain has TRBV7-8 and TRBJ1-1; D is perhaps TRBD1 (5 bases). This CDR3 has 13 amino acids. Trimming shortened V by 5 bases and J by 6 bases, and 13 bases separated the two germline ends. The germline CDR1 and CDR2 sequences are SGHVS and FQNEAQ. The CDR3 loop is CASSNGRDAEAFF. The CDR3 DNA is TGTGCCAGCAGCAACGGCAGGGACGCTGAAGCTTTCTTT.